The 9 T cell receptor beta chains presented below share a single source sample, sequenced in a study of shared clonotypes between healthy human individuals. Repertoires were generated with immunoSEQ multiplex PCR, while TCRdb's copy carries only in-frame clones and drops some. The repertoire consists of about 1.5 million clones, with 95% to 99% occurring once and the leading ten covering approximately 0.44%. Sample: naive CD4+ T cells sorted from blood. Described subset: CD45RA+ positively selected. These receptors all stem from a man younger than 40 in good health.

This clone was seen once. The rearrangement joins TRBV2 to TRBJ2-1, with 8 bases that match TRBD1. The V segment lost 10 bases and the J segment 6 bases; nucleotides outside the gene matches: 8. CDR3 length equals 13 residues. Germline CDR1 SNHLY, CDR2 FYNNEI. The CDR3 DNA sequence: TGTGCCACTCGGACAGGGATGGCCAATGAGCAGTTCTTC. It encodes CATRTGMANEQFF.

This chain joins TRBV11-2 and TRBJ2-5; the D gene could be TRBD1 or TRBD2 (5 bases each). This CDR3 has 12 amino acids. From germline, CDR1 is SGHAT and CDR2 FQNNGV. The germline V and J ends were trimmed by 3 bases and 7 bases, with 9 bases remaining between them. Here the CDR3 reads CASSLGPGTQYF. As DNA, the CDR3 is TGTGCCAGCAGCTTGGGACCAGGGACCCAGTACTTC.

CDR3: CASSADPLPDTQYF. Written as DNA, the CDR3 is TGCGCCAGCAGCGCGGACCCGCTCCCGGATACGCAGTATTTT. V is TRBV5-1 and J is TRBJ2-3, with D unresolved. Germline V CDR1 and CDR2: SGHRS, YFSETQ. V was shortened by 4 bases and J by 6 bases, with 15 bases between the two germline ends. The CDR3 has 14 amino acids.

The rearrangement joins TRBV5-6 to TRBJ1-1, with no clear D. Trimming shortened V by 1 base and J by 6 bases, and 10 bases separated the two germline ends. Germline CDR1 SGHDT, CDR2 YYEEEE. CDR3 size: 13 residues. The CDR3 spells CASSLRTSPEAFF. In DNA, the CDR3 is TGTGCCAGCAGCTTGCGGACGTCTCCTGAAGCTTTCTTT.

This clone showed up just once. The same CDR3 arises from other DNA sequences in this sample as well. V and J are TRBV2 and TRBJ2-7; TRBD1 agrees at 10 bases. V trimming: 6 bases; J trimming: 1 base; junction bases outside the gene matches: 3. The germline CDR1 and CDR2 sequences are SNHLY and FYNNEI. The CDR3 contains 14 residues. CDR3 region: CASSEGQGSYEQYF. The DNA for the CDR3 is TGTGCCAGCAGCGAGGGACAGGGGTCCTACGAGCAGTACTTC.

V is TRBV14 and J is TRBJ2-7; D uncertain. V was cut by 4 bases and J by 2 bases, with 15 bases left in between. CDR1 and CDR2 from the germline V gene are SGHDN and FVKESK. The CDR3 has 15 amino acids. The CDR3 region has the DNA TGTGCCAGCAGCCCGCCGGGCCACGCCACCTACGAGCAGTACTTC. It yields the protein CASSPPGHATYEQYF.

The rearrangement uses TRBV5-4 and TRBJ2-7; D perhaps matches TRBD1 (5 bases). Germline lookup yields CDR1 SGHNT and CDR2 YYREEE (reference sequence). V was clipped by 5 bases and J by 0 bases, with 9 bases between them. CDR3 length: 13 amino acids. The CDR3 bases are TGTGCCAGCAGAAAGGACAACTCCTACGAGCAGTACTTC. Its protein product is CASRKDNSYEQYF. The full variable domain, with the rest looked up from reference TRBV5-4 and TRBJ2-7, is ETGVTQSPTHLIKTRGQQVTLRCSSQSGHNTVSWYQQALGQGPQFIFQYYREEENGRGNFPPRFSGLQFPNYSSELNVNALELDDSALYLCASRKDNSYEQYFGPGTRLTVT.

The chain uses TRBV29-1 and TRBJ1-2; the D gene is possibly TRBD1 (5 bases). The ends were cut back, 6 bases at V and 4 bases at J, with 18 bases in the middle. This CDR3 contains 14 residues. Germline V CDR1 and CDR2: SQVTM, ANQGSEA. The CDR3 loop is CSVLTPGTFYGYTF. DNA of the CDR3: TGCAGCGTCCTCACCCCCGGGACCTTCTATGGCTACACCTTC.

This chain connects TRBV7-3 to TRBJ2-2; 11 nucleotides line up with TRBD2. The CDR3 runs to 16 residues. CDR1 SGHTA and CDR2 FQGTGA come from the germline V gene. J lost 7 bases, V lost 6 bases, and 10 bases had no gene match. CDR3: CASRPTGTSGFGELFF. The CDR3 DNA reads TGTGCCAGCAGGCCTACCGGGACTAGCGGTTTCGGGGAGCTGTTTTTT.